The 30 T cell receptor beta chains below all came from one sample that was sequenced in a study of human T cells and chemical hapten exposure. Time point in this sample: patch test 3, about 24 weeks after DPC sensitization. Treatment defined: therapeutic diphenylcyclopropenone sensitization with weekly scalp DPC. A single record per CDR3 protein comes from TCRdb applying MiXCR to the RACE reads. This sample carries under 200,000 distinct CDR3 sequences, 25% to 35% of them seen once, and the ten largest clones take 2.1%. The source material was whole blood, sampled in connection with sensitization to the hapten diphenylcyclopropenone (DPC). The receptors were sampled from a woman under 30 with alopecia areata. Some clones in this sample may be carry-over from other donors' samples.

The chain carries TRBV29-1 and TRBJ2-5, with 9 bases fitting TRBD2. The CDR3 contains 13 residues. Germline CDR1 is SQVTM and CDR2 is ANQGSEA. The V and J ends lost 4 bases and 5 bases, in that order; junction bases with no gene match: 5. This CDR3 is CSVVGGRGETQYF. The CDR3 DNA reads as TGCAGCGTTGTGGGCGGGAGGGGGGAGACCCAGTACTTC.

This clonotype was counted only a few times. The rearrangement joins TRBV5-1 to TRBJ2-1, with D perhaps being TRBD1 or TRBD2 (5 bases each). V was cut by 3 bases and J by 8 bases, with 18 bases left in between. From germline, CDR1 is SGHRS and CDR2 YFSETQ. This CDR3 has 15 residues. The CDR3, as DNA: TGCGCCAGCAGCTCCCTGCCGGGACCCAGCCATGAGCAGTTCTTC. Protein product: CASSSLPGPSHEQFF.

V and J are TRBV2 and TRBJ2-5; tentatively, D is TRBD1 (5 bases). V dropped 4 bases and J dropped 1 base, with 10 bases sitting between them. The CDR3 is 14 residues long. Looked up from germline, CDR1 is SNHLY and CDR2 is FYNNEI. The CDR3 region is CASSGRQLQETQYF. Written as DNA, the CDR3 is TGTGCCAGCAGTGGCCGACAGCTCCAAGAGACCCAGTACTTC.

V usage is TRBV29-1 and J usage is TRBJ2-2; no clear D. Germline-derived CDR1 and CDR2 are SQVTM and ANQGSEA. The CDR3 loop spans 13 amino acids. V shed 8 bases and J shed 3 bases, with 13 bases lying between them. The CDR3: CSLIDAYTGELFF. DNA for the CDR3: TGCAGCCTGATAGACGCGTACACCGGGGAGCTGTTTTTT.

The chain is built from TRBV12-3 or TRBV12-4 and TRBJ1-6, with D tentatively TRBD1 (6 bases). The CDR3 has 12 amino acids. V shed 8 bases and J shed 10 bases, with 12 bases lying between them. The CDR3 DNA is TGTGCCAGCCAACAGGGAAGGTCACCCCTCCACTTT. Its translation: CASQQGRSPLHF.

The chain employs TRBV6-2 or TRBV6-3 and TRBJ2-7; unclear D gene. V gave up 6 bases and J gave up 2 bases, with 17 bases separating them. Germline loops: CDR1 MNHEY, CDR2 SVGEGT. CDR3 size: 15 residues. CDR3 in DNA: TGTGCCAGCAGCTCGGCTAGTGGGTCCGCCTACGAGCAGTACTTC. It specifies CASSSASGSAYEQYF.

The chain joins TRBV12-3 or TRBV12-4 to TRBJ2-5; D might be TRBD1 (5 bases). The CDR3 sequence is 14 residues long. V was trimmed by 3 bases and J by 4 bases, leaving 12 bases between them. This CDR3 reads CASSFGQGRETQYF. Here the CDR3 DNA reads TGTGCCAGCAGTTTCGGCCAGGGAAGAGAGACCCAGTACTTC.

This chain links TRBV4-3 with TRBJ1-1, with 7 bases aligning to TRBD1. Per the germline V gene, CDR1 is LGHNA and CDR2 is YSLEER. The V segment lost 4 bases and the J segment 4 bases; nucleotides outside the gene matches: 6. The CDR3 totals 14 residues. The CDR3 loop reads CASSLEQGTTEAFF. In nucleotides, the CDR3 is TGCGCCAGCAGCCTTGAACAGGGGACCACTGAAGCTTTCTTT.

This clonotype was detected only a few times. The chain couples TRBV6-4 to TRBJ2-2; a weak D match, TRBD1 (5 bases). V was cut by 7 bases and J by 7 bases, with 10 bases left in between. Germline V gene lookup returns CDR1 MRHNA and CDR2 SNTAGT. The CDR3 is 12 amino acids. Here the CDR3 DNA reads TGTGCCAGCAAGAAGGGGAACGGGGAGCTGTTTTTT. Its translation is CASKKGNGELFF.

This CDR3 is CASSFGAMGYEQYF. CDR3 DNA: TGTGCCAGCAGTTTCGGTGCAATGGGCTACGAGCAGTACTTC. This chain joins TRBV12-3 or TRBV12-4 and TRBJ2-7; D is ambiguous. The CDR3 has 14 amino acids. Trimming pared 3 bases from V and 3 bases from J, leaving 12 bases between.

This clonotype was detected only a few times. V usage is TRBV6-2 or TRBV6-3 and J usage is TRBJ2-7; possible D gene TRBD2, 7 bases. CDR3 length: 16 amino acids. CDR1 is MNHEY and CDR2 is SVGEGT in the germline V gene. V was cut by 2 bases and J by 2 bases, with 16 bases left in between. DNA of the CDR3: TGTGCCAGCAGTTACGGCGCGGGGGCGCTCCCCTACGAGCAGTACTTC. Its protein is CASSYGAGALPYEQYF.

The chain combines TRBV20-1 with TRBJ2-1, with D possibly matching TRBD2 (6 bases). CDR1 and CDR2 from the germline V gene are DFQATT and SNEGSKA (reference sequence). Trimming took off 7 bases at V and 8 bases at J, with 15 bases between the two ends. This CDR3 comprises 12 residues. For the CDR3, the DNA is TGCAGTGTCGGGGGAATGTCCGATGAGCAGTTCTTC. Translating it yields CSVGGMSDEQFF.

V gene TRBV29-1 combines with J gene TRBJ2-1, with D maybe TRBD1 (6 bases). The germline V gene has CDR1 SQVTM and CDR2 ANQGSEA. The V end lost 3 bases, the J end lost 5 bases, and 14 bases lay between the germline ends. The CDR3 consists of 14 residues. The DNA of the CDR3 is TGCAGCGTTGACAGGGGAAGGTATGACAATGAGCAGTTCTTC. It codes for CSVDRGRYDNEQFF.

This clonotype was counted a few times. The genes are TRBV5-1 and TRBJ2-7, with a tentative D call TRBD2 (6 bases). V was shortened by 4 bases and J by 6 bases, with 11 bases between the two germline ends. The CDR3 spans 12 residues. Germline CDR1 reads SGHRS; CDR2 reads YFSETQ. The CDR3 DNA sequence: TGCGCCAGCAGCGCGGGACCGCGCGAGCAGTACTTC. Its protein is CASSAGPREQYF. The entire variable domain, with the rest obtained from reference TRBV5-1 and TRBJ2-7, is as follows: KAGVTQTPRYLIKTRGQQVTLSCSPISGHRSVSWYQQTPGQGLQFLFEYFSETQRNKGNFPGRFSGRQFSNSRSEMNVSTLELGDSALYLCASSAGPREQYFGPGTRLTVT.

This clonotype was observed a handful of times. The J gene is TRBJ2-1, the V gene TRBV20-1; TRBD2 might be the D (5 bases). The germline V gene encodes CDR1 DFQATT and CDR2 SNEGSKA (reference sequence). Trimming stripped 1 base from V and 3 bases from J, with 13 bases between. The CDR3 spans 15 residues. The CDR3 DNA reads TGCAGTGCTAGAGTTGTGGACTCCGACTACAATGAGCAGTTCTTC. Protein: CSARVVDSDYNEQFF.

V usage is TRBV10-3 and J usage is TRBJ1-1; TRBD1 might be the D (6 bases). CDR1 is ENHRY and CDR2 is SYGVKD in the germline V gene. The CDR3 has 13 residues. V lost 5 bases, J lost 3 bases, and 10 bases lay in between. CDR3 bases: TGTGCCATCAGTAGGGCAGGGGACACTGAAGCTTTCTTT. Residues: CAISRAGDTEAFF.

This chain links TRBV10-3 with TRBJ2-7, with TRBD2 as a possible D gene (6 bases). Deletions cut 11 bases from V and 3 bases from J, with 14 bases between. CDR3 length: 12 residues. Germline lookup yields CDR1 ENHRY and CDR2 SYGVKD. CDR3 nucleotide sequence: TGTGCCGCTGGACTAAGGGGCTACGAGCAGTACTTC. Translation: CAAGLRGYEQYF.

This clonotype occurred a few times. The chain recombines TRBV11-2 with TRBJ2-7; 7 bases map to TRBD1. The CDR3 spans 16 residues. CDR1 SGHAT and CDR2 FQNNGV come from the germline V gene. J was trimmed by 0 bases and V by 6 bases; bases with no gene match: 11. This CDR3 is CASRLSGTAASYEQYF. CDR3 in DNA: TGTGCCAGCAGACTTTCTGGGACAGCCGCCTCCTACGAGCAGTACTTC.

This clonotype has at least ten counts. Written as DNA, the CDR3 is TGCAGTGCTAGTTCCCCTAGCGGGGGATTGAGCTCCTACGAGCAGTACTTC. Its translation: CSASSPSGGLSSYEQYF. The chain couples TRBV20-1 to TRBJ2-7; 10 bases map to TRBD2. The V and J ends lost 3 bases and 0 bases, in that order; junction bases with no gene match: 11. Germline V CDR1 and CDR2: DFQATT, SNEGSKA (reference sequence). This CDR3 is 17 amino acids long.

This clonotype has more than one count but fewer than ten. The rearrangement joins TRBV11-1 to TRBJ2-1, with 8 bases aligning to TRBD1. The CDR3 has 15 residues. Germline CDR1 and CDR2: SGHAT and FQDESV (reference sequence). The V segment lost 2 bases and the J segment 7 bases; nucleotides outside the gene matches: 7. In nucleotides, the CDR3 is TGTGCCAGCAGCTTAATCTGGACAGGGAGTAATGAGCAGTTCTTC. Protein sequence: CASSLIWTGSNEQFF.

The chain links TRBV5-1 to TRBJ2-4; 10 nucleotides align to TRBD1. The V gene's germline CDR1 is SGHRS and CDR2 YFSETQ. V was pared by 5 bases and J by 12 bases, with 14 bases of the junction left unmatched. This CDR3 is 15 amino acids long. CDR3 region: CASRAGTGDSFSQYF. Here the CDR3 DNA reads TGCGCCAGCAGGGCGGGGACAGGGGATTCGTTTAGTCAGTACTTC.

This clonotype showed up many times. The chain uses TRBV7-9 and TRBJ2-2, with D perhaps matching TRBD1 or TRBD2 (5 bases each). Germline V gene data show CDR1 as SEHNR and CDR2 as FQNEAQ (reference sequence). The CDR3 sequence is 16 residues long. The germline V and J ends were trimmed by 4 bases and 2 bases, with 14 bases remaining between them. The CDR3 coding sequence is TGTGCCAGCAGCTCCAGGGAGCTCCTTAACACCGGGGAGCTGTTTTTT. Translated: CASSSRELLNTGELFF.

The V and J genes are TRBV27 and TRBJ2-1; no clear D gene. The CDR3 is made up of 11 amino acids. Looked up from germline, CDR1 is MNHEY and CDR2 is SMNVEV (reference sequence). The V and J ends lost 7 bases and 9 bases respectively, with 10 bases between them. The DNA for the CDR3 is TGTGCCAGCATCAAGAGAGGTGAGCAGTTCTTC. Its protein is CASIKRGEQFF.

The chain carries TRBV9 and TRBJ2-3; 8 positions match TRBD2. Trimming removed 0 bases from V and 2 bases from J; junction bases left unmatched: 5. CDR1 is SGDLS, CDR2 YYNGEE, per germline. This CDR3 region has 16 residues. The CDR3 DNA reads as TGTGCCAGCAGCGTAGGTCCAGCGGGGGACACAGATACGCAGTATTTT. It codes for CASSVGPAGDTDTQYF.

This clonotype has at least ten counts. CDR3 sequence (DNA): TGCGCCAGCAGCCAAGGGGATACGCAGTATTTT. It is translated as CASSQGDTQYF. The J gene is TRBJ2-3, the V gene TRBV4-1; D remains ambiguous. V was pared by 1 base and J by 6 bases, with 2 bases between. This CDR3 contains 11 residues. Germline values: CDR1 MGHRA, CDR2 YSYEKL.

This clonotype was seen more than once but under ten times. The CDR3 nucleotides read TGCACCGCACTAGCGGGAGGGTACTCCGGGGAGCTGTTTTTT. This translates into CTALAGGYSGELFF. The chain employs TRBV20-1 and TRBJ2-2, with 13 nucleotides matching TRBD2. Germline-derived CDR1 and CDR2 are DFQATT and SNEGSKA (reference sequence). The CDR3 is 14 amino acids.

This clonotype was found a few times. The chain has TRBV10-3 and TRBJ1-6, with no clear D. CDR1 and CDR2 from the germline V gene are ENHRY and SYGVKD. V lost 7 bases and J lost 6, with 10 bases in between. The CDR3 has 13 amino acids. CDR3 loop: CAIKSNSNSPLHF. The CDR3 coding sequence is TGTGCCATCAAGAGTAATTCTAATTCACCCCTCCACTTT.

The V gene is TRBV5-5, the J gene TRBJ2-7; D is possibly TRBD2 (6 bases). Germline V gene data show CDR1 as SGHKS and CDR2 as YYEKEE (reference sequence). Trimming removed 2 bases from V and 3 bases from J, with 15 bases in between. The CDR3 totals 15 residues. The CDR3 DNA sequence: TGTGCCAGCAGCTTACCGGCGGGGAGAGGCTACGAGCAGTACTTC. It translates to CASSLPAGRGYEQYF.

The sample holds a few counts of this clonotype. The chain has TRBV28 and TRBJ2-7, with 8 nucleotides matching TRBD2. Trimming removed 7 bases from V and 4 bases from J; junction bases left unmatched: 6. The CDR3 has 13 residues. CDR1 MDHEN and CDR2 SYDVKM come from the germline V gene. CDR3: CASKSPGGYEQYF. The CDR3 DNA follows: TGTGCCAGCAAAAGCCCGGGGGGGTACGAGCAGTACTTC.

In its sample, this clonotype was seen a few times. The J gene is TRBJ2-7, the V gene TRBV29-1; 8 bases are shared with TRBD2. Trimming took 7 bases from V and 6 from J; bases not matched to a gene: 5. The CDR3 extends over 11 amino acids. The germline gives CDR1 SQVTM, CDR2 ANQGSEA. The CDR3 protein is CSAGTRSEQYF. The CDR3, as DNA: TGCAGCGCTGGGACTAGGTCCGAGCAGTACTTC.